This TCR beta chain was captured in a study of cytomegalovirus exposure and HLA in healthy donors. The overall study: The 120 validation repertoires matched the 666 first-cohort repertoires in platform, a later analysis reported.

On this clone itself: Antigen unknown.

Study-level points and caveats: Researchers catalogued roughly 150 TCR beta chains as cytomegalovirus-associated.

Sequencing was performed with immunoSEQ multiplex PCR; in TCRdb, only in-frame clones are kept and a portion is missing. This sample has almost 200,000 clones, with 81% found just once. CDR3 size: 13 residues. CDR1 is SGHRS, CDR2 YFSETQ, per germline. V was pared by 7 bases and J by 4 bases, with 8 bases of the junction left unmatched. This TCR came from a woman in her thirties in good health and CMV-seronegative. The chain recombines TRBV5-1 with TRBJ2-7, with 7 bases aligning to TRBD2. Sequenced: PBMCs. CDR3 bases: TGCGCCAGCCAACCCTCGGGGGGTTACGAGCAGTACTTC. It is translated as CASQPSGGYEQYF.